The 12 T cell receptor beta chains reported below all come from one sample, sequenced in a study of blood T cell repertoires in COVID-19. Assay used: immunoSEQ multiplex PCR; TCRdb lists only in-frame clones, some missing. The sample comprises 120,000 to 150,000 clones, 60% to 85% of which are singletons, and roughly 15% rests with the top ten. What was sequenced was peripheral blood. Source of these receptors: a man aged 50 to 59 with acute or convalescent COVID-19.

This chain uses TRBV15 with TRBJ1-5, with 9 bases fitting TRBD1. Germline V CDR1 and CDR2: LNHNV, YYDKDF (reference sequence). J gave up 4 bases and V 5 bases, and 9 bases lay outside the gene matches. This CDR3 is built from 16 residues. CDR3: CATSDRGQGRNQPQHF. CDR3 DNA sequence: TGTGCCACCAGCGATAGAGGACAGGGGCGAAATCAGCCCCAGCATTTT.

In nucleotides, the CDR3 is TGTGCCAGCAGCACCCGGACAGGGGTTGGGGAGACCCAGTACTTC. Its translation: CASSTRTGVGETQYF. The chain links TRBV7-6 to TRBJ2-5, with 9 bases matching TRBD1. The CDR3 length is 15 residues. In germline, CDR1 is SGHVS, CDR2 FNYEAQ. The trim removed 5 bases at V and 5 bases at J, leaving 9 bases unmatched. Full variable domain (rest looked up from reference TRBV7-6 and TRBJ2-5): GAGVSQSPRYKVTKRGQDVALRCDPISGHVSLYWYRQALGQGPEFLTYFNYEAQQDKSGLPNDRFSAERPEGSISTLTIQRTEQRDSAMYRCASSTRTGVGETQYFGPGTRLLVL.

This chain links TRBV3-1 (or the pseudogene TRBV3-2) with TRBJ1-5, with 8 bases fitting TRBD1. V lost 5 bases, J lost 7 bases, and 7 bases stayed unmatched. The length of the CDR3 is 14 residues. Germline V gives CDR1 LGHDT, CDR2 YNNKEL (reference sequence). In nucleotides, the CDR3 is TGTGCCAGCAGCACGGGACAGGAAAAGCAGCCCCAGCATTTT. It translates to CASSTGQEKQPQHF.

The chain carries TRBV7-9 and TRBJ1-2; D call uncertain. Trimming stripped 5 bases from V and 7 bases from J, with 11 bases between. CDR1 and CDR2 from the germline V gene are SEHNR and FQNEAQ (reference sequence). There are 12 residues in the CDR3. Written as DNA, the CDR3 is TGTGCCAGCAGCCTAATAAAACGTGGCTACACCTTC. This translates into CASSLIKRGYTF.

The chain couples TRBV2 to TRBJ2-3, with D perhaps matching TRBD1 (5 bases). CDR3 length: 15 residues. Germline loops: CDR1 SNHLY, CDR2 FYNNEI. Trimming took 4 bases from V and 3 from J, leaving 14 bases between them. The CDR3 nucleotides are TGTGCCAGCAGTGTGGACAAGAACCCAACAGATACGCAGTATTTT. Its translation: CASSVDKNPTDTQYF.

The genes are TRBV11-2 and TRBJ1-2; 9 positions match TRBD1. V shed 2 bases and J 11 bases; nucleotides not matched to a gene: 9. The CDR3 spans 14 residues. The germline CDR1 and CDR2 sequences are SGHAT and FQNNGV. CDR3: CASSLPRQGVGYTF. In nucleotides, the CDR3 is TGTGCCAGCAGCTTACCCCGACAGGGGGTAGGATACACCTTC.

This sequence joins TRBV6-5 and TRBJ1-2; TRBD1 matches at 8 bases. This CDR3 contains 14 residues. In germline, CDR1 is MNHEY, CDR2 SVGAGI. V trimming: 0 bases; J trimming: 7 bases; junction bases outside the gene matches: 4. The CDR3 nucleotides are TGTGCCAGCAGTTACTCGCCAGGGGGCGGTGGCTACACCTTC. It translates to CASSYSPGGGGYTF.

The gene calls are TRBV30 and TRBJ2-1; possible D gene TRBD2, 6 bases. CDR1 GTSNPN and CDR2 SVGIG come from the germline V gene (reference sequence). The CDR3 contains 10 residues. V was cut by 5 bases and J by 12 bases, with 11 bases left in between. The CDR3 reads CAWEGGAQFF. DNA of the CDR3: TGTGCCTGGGAAGGCGGGGCGCAGTTCTTC.

As DNA, the CDR3 is TGTGCCAGCACCCCAGGGACAGGGATAAACTATGGCTACACCTTC. It encodes CASTPGTGINYGYTF. The V call is TRBV6-5, the J call TRBJ1-2, with TRBD1 matching over 9 bases. V gave up 7 bases and J gave up 2 bases; unmatched junction bases: 8. CDR3 length equals 15 residues. Germline CDR1 and CDR2: MNHEY and SVGAGI.

The chain links TRBV24-1 to TRBJ2-3; 7 positions match TRBD2. This CDR3 region has 13 residues. Germline V CDR1 and CDR2: KGHDR, SFDVKD. Trimming took 5 bases from V and 5 from J; bases not matched to a gene: 3. This chain's CDR3 is CATSGREEDTQYF. In DNA form, the CDR3 reads TGTGCCACCAGTGGTCGGGAGGAAGATACGCAGTATTTT.

The CDR3 sequence is CASSPRQGSGTDTQYF. The CDR3 DNA reads TGTGCCAGCTCACCAAGGCAGGGTAGTGGCACAGATACGCAGTATTTT. The chain joins TRBV18 to TRBJ2-3; D perhaps matches TRBD1 (5 bases). CDR1 is KGHSH, CDR2 LQKENI, per germline. V lost 2 bases and J 1 base, leaving 13 bases between the germline ends. The CDR3 totals 16 residues.

J is TRBJ2-1 and V is TRBV5-1; maybe TRBD1 (6 bases). V lost 4 bases, J lost 2 bases, and 10 bases lay in between. The germline V gene encodes CDR1 SGHRS and CDR2 YFSETQ. This CDR3 region has 14 residues. CDR3 nucleotides: TGCGCCAGCAGCGATGGACAGACCTACAATGAGCAGTTCTTC. Its translation: CASSDGQTYNEQFF. The whole variable domain, remainder taken from reference TRBV5-1 and TRBJ2-1, is KAGVTQTPRYLIKTRGQQVTLSCSPISGHRSVSWYQQTPGQGLQFLFEYFSETQRNKGNFPGRFSGRQFSNSRSEMNVSTLELGDSALYLCASSDGQTYNEQFFGPGTRLTVL.